A selection of T cell receptor beta chains follows, all from one sample in a study of CXCR3-negative and CXCR3-positive naive CD8 T cells. One entry per CDR3 protein, without DNA, is what TCRdb gives after re-calling the 5' RACE reads. The sample data list roughly 100,000 distinct CDR3 sequences. Material: naive CXCR3+ CD8+ T cells from blood. The receptors shown here come from a human donor in good health. Some clones in this sample may be carry-over from other donors' samples. Both conserved end residues are part of each CDR3. The listing skips clone size in some rows; elsewhere it reads once, few, many or a size class.

clone_size	cdr3_length	v_call	j_call	cdr3_aa
-	13	TRBV12-3/TRBV12-4	TRBJ2-1	CASSLGRSNEQFF
-	15	TRBV7-2	TRBJ1-3	CASSFTQDSGNTIYF
-	15	TRBV18	TRBJ2-5	CASSPSWENQETQYF
-	13	TRBV7-3	TRBJ1-1	CASSLRGGFEAFF
-	14	TRBV7-2	TRBJ2-4	CASSLGQNKNIQYF
-	15	TRBV29-1	TRBJ2-7	CSVEVDDRAGYEQYF
-	15	TRBV5-6	TRBJ1-1	CASSLAAAMNTEAFF
-	17	TRBV5-6	TRBJ1-5	CASSWARVPRSNQPQHF
-	15	TRBV4-1	TRBJ2-7	CASSQESRPLYEQYF
-	16	TRBV5-1	TRBJ2-1	CASSPEGQGLNNEQFF
-	15	TRBV7-9	TRBJ2-7	CASSFVGTNTYEQYF
-	12	TRBV5-6	TRBJ2-1	CASSLALNEKFF
-	16	TRBV28	TRBJ2-3	CASSPTGGSYTDTQYF
-	14	TRBV7-6	TRBJ2-7	CASSLGEGRYEQYF
-	17	TRBV11-2	TRBJ2-3	CASSPLAGEGRADTQYF
-	14	TRBV29-1	TRBJ1-1	CSVVLSGGSSEAFF
-	16	TRBV7-9	TRBJ2-3	CASSQSSGGNTDTQYF
-	15	TRBV29-1	TRBJ2-1	CSAEGLDSSYNEQFF
-	18	TRBV29-1	TRBJ1-1	CSVDRSGQGAAVDTEAFF
-	12	TRBV29-1	TRBJ2-7	CSVEGQGHEQYF
-	16	TRBV6-2/TRBV6-3	TRBJ2-1	CASSPGRGVEYNEQFF
-	14	TRBV12-3/TRBV12-4	TRBJ2-2	CASSLGRFAGELFF
-	15	TRBV7-2	TRBJ1-2	CASSPSGYEYYGYTF
-	13	TRBV29-1	TRBJ2-2	CSVGTRNTGELFF
-	14	TRBV7-9	TRBJ1-1	CASIPLGGSKEAFF
-	16	TRBV7-9	TRBJ2-1	CASSPMTSGSYNEQFF
-	14	TRBV28	TRBJ2-3	CASDPGGYTDTQYF
-	18	TRBV25-1	TRBJ1-3	CASSESRTGTSSGNTIYF
medium-sized	14	TRBV6-5	TRBJ2-7	CASSSTAGVGEQYF
-	15	TRBV15	TRBJ1-5	CATSATRQTGQPQHF
-	15	TRBV20-1	TRBJ1-4	CSAEGGYLREEKLFF
-	16	TRBV29-1	TRBJ2-7	CSVEWVREDSVYEQYF
-	18	TRBV23-1	TRBJ2-1	CASNLTGEAGSSYNEQFF
-	14	TRBV25-1	TRBJ1-1	CASSDGHRGTEAFF
-	12	TRBV12-3/TRBV12-4	TRBJ1-4	CASSARGEKLFF
-	16	TRBV5-1	TRBJ1-3	CASSRDAATGGNTIYF
-	13	TRBV10-2	TRBJ2-1	CASSPDHHNEQFF
-	15	TRBV6-2/TRBV6-3	TRBJ2-1	CATDMGGGSYNEQFF
-	12	TRBV11-2	TRBJ2-5	CASSPAVGTQYF
-	12	TRBV5-1	TRBJ1-1	CASSLYTGEAFF
-	13	TRBV28	TRBJ1-2	CASSLGLARGYTF
-	14	TRBV5-1	TRBJ2-1	CASSPYGGGNEQFF
-	14	TRBV19	TRBJ1-1	CASSIDLRDTEAFF
-	15	TRBV9	TRBJ2-7	CASSVLPTGSYEQYF
-	14	TRBV14	TRBJ2-7	CASSQELASYEQYF
-	15	TRBV2	TRBJ1-1	CASSAQTGRDTEAFF
-	14	TRBV6-2/TRBV6-3	TRBJ2-7	CASSRTDVSYEQYF
-	14	TRBV7-2	TRBJ2-7	CASSFQGGLYEQYF
-	16	TRBV4-3	TRBJ2-5	CASSQDGRQGLETQYF
-	15	TRBV5-5	TRBJ2-4	CASSFGGRGLNIQYF
-	13	TRBV6-5	TRBJ2-1	CASSYGVSNEQFF
-	11	TRBV29-1	TRBJ2-7	CSVEENYEQYF
-	12	TRBV7-9	TRBJ1-1	CASSGIDTEAFF